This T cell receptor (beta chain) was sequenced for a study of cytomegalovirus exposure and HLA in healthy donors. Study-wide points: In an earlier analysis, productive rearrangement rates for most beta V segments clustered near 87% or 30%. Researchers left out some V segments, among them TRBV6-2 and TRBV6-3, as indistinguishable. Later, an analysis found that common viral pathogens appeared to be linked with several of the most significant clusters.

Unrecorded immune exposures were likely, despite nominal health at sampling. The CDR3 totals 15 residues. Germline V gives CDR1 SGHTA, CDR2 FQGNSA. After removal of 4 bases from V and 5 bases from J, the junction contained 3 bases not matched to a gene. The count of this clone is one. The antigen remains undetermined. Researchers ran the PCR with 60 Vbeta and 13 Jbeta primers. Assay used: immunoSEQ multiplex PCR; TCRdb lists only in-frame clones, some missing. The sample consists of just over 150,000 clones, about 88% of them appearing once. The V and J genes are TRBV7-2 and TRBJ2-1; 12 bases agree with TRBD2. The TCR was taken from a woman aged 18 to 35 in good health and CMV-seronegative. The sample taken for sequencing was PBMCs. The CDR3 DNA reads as TGTGCCAGCAGCTCTAGCGGGAGGGCCCACAATGAGCAGTTCTTC. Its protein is CASSSSGRAHNEQFF.